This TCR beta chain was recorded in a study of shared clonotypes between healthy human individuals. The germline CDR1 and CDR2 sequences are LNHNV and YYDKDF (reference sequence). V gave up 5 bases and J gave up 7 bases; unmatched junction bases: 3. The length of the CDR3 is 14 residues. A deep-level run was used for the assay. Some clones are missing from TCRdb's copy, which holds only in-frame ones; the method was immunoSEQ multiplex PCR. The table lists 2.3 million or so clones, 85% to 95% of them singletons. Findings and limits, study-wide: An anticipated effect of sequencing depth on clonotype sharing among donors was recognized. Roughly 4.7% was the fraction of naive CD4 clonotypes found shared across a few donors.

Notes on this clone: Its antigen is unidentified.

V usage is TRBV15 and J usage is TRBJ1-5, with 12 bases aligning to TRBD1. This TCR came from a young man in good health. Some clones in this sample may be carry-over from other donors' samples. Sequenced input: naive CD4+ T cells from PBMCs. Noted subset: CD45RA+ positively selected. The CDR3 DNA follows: TGTGCCACCAGCGGGACAGGGGGCCGACAGCCCCAGCATTTT. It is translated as CATSGTGGRQPQHF.